Presented here are 26 T cell receptor beta chains from one specimen sequenced in a study of spatial heterogeneity in lung cancer (dated by TCRdb to the late 2010s). The library was made by 5' RACE. Instrument on record: NextSeq 500. TCRdb ran its own pipeline on the public reads, namely fastp trimming at Q25 and MiXCR clone calling, and kept in-frame beta chains. Every distinct CDR3 protein forms one entry, paired with its most common genes and DNA. The sample table lists approximately 29,000 distinct CDR3 sequences, 7.5% to 9.5% of them with a count of one. The ten top clones hold about 37% of the sample. The time point label, as the study defines it: sample taken at primary tumor resection. For TCR sequencing, whole RNA was extracted from tumor and nontumor lung tissue, or from cryopreserved PBMC samples, and no cell sorting was done. The material was PBMCs, obtained at surgery. Receptors originate from a female donor with early-stage non-small cell lung cancer.

V usage is TRBV7-9 and J usage is TRBJ2-3; D uncertain. Trimming stripped 5 bases from V and 2 bases from J, with 8 bases between. There are 13 residues in the CDR3. Per germline, CDR1 SEHNR and CDR2 FQNEAQ (reference sequence). The CDR3: CASSTRNTDTQYF. For the CDR3, the DNA is TGTGCCAGCAGCACCAGGAACACAGATACGCAGTATTTT.

This clonotype was seen a few times. For the CDR3, the DNA is TGTGCCAGCAGCTTGTTCAGTGCGCTAGCCAAAAACATTCAGTACTTC. This sequence encodes CASSLFSALAKNIQYF. V gene TRBV5-6 combines with J gene TRBJ2-4; D is unclear. Germline V gene sequence: CDR1 SGHDT, CDR2 YYEEEE. This CDR3 has 16 amino acids. Trimming took off 1 base at V and 0 bases at J, with 11 bases between the two ends.

This clonotype has a handful of counts. The J gene is TRBJ1-5, the V gene TRBV19, with D uncertain. Germline assignment: CDR1 LNHDA and CDR2 SQIVND (reference sequence). CDR3 length: 16 amino acids. V was pared by 7 bases and J by 1 base, with 17 bases between. The chain's CDR3 is CASTPTRLRSNQPQHF. CDR3 DNA: TGTGCCAGTACTCCGACTCGACTTAGGAGCAATCAGCCCCAGCATTTT.

This clonotype was observed many times. The chain carries TRBV4-3 and TRBJ1-1, with 9 positions matching TRBD1. The CDR3 extends over 14 amino acids. Germline V CDR1 and CDR2: LGHNA, YSLEER. The trim removed 1 base at V and 6 bases at J, leaving 3 bases unmatched. The CDR3 DNA sequence: TGCGCCAGCAGCCAAGGGGACAGGGTCGCTGAAGCTTTCTTT. Its protein is CASSQGDRVAEAFF.

This clonotype showed up many times. J is TRBJ1-6 and V is TRBV12-3 or TRBV12-4; D possibly corresponds to TRBD1 (6 bases). The CDR3 covers 14 residues. The germline V and J ends were trimmed by 5 bases and 7 bases, with 12 bases remaining between them. CDR3 sequence: CASSPGQGNSPLHF. The CDR3 DNA reads TGTGCCAGCAGTCCCGGCCAGGGGAATTCACCCCTCCACTTT.

V gene TRBV12-3 or TRBV12-4 combines with J gene TRBJ1-2; no clear D gene. Trimming cost V 6 bases and J 8 bases, with 13 bases left between them. The CDR3 loop spans 12 amino acids. CDR3: CASRSRTSGYTF. The CDR3 nucleotides read TGTGCCAGCAGATCCAGGACCTCGGGCTACACCTTC.

This clonotype was seen at least ten times. This rearrangement joins TRBV7-9 to TRBJ2-1, with 16 bases lining up with TRBD2. The V gene end was trimmed by 5 bases and the J gene end by 5 bases; junction bases not matched to a gene: 15. The CDR3 runs 20 residues. Germline V lookup: CDR1 SEHNR, CDR2 FQNEAQ (reference sequence). Here the CDR3 reads CASSVHPGLAGGPLNNEQFF. The CDR3, as DNA: TGTGCCAGCAGCGTGCATCCGGGACTAGCGGGAGGGCCACTGAACAATGAGCAGTTCTTC.

This clonotype was seen many times. The genes are TRBV19 and TRBJ2-7; D is ambiguous. Trimming removed 4 bases at V and 3 bases at J, with 16 bases between. From germline, CDR1 is LNHDA and CDR2 SQIVND (reference sequence). This CDR3 has 15 residues. Written as DNA, the CDR3 is TGTGCCAGTAGTAGCTCAGGTAGAGGCTTCTACGAGCAGTACTTC. This sequence encodes CASSSSGRGFYEQYF.

In its sample, this clonotype was seen many times. This chain links TRBV7-8 with TRBJ2-4; possible D gene TRBD1, 5 bases. This CDR3 region has 16 residues. CDR1 is SGHVS, CDR2 FQNEAQ, per germline. Trimming removed 1 base from V and 3 bases from J, with 13 bases in between. The CDR3 coding sequence is TGTGCCAGCAGCTTAGATTTTATAAGGGGCAAAAACATTCAGTACTTC. As protein: CASSLDFIRGKNIQYF. The variable domain in full, with the rest retrieved from reference TRBV7-8 and TRBJ2-4, is GAGVSQSPRYKVAKRGQDVALRCDPISGHVSLFWYQQALGQGPEFLTYFQNEAQLDKSGLPSDRFFAERPEGSVSTLKIQRTQQEDSAVYLCASSLDFIRGKNIQYFGAGTRLSVL.

The chain combines TRBV7-6 with TRBJ2-7, with no clear D. The CDR3 is made up of 14 amino acids. Germline assignment: CDR1 SGHVS and CDR2 FNYEAQ. V was pared by 3 bases and J by 6 bases, with 15 bases between. In DNA form, the CDR3 reads TGTGCCAGCAGCTTTGGAGAACCCCTGTCCGAGCAGTACTTC. Translation: CASSFGEPLSEQYF.

This clonotype was counted many times. This chain joins TRBV18 and TRBJ2-2; 8 nucleotides align to TRBD1. This CDR3 is 14 amino acids long. Germline V gene lookup returns CDR1 KGHSH and CDR2 LQKENI. V was pared by 6 bases and J by 7 bases, with 7 bases of the junction left unmatched. CDR3 residues: CASSARGQNGELFF. Written as DNA, the CDR3 is TGTGCCAGCTCGGCCAGGGGGCAGAACGGGGAGCTGTTTTTT.

With regard to this clonotype: Since a much larger clone is just one base distant, this may be a read error. The chain employs TRBV7-9 and TRBJ1-2, with a weak D call TRBD1 (5 bases). CDR1 SEHNR and CDR2 FQNEAQ come from the germline V gene (reference sequence). The CDR3 covers 14 residues. The CDR3 loop reads CASSLGDVGYGCTF. CDR3 nucleotides: TGTGCCAGCAGCTTAGGGGACGTGGGCTATGGCTGCACCTTC.

This clonotype was seen a few times. DNA for the CDR3: TGTGCCAGCAGCTTCCTTTCAGTCAGGGTGAATTCACCCCTCCACTTT. Residues: CASSFLSVRVNSPLHF. The chain combines TRBV7-2 with TRBJ1-6; a possible D gene is TRBD1 (5 bases). Looked up from germline, CDR1 is SGHTA and CDR2 is FQGNSA. The CDR3 is 16 residues long. Trimming pared 3 bases from V and 7 bases from J, leaving 16 bases between.

This clonotype has just a few counts. The rearrangement links TRBV7-3 to TRBJ2-3, with D perhaps TRBD2 (5 bases). CDR1 SGHTA and CDR2 FQGTGA come from the germline V gene. The CDR3 has 14 residues. Trimming pared 5 bases from V and 5 bases from J, leaving 14 bases between. This CDR3 reads CASSKRGGVDTQYF. CDR3 bases: TGTGCCAGCAGCAAACGGGGTGGCGTAGATACGCAGTATTTT.

This clonotype was counted ten times or more. The chain uses TRBV18 and TRBJ2-1, with 7 bases that match TRBD1. The CDR3 runs 12 residues. CDR1 is KGHSH, CDR2 LQKENI, per germline. J lost 10 bases, V lost 5 bases, and 5 bases had no gene match. Written as DNA, the CDR3 is TGTGCCAGCTCAGGGACAGTGCAGGAGCAGTTCTTC. Protein product: CASSGTVQEQFF.

In this sample, this clonotype turned up many times. The chain is built from TRBV27 and TRBJ2-1, with TRBD2 identical over 7 bases. The germline gives CDR1 MNHEY, CDR2 SMNVEV (reference sequence). This CDR3 has 18 residues. Trimming at V came to 2 bases and at J to 3 bases, leaving 13 bases not matched to a gene. The CDR3 reads CASSLTGFPGRFYNEQFF. The CDR3 DNA reads TGTGCCAGCAGTTTAACTGGGTTCCCCGGGAGGTTCTACAATGAGCAGTTCTTC.

This clonotype occurred many times. The genes are TRBV18 and TRBJ1-5, with TRBD1 matching over 8 bases. This CDR3 comprises 14 residues. The junction had 2 bases not matched to a gene; V was cut back by 2 bases and J by 5 bases. Germline V gene data show CDR1 as KGHSH and CDR2 as LQKENI. In DNA form, the CDR3 reads TGTGCCAGCTCACCATCGACAGGGGATCAGCCCCAGCATTTT. Translated: CASSPSTGDQPQHF.

Ten or more counts support this clonotype. This CDR3 reads CSARESGSEQYV. The CDR3 DNA reads TGCAGTGCTAGAGAATCCGGGAGCGAGCAGTACGTC. The chain employs TRBV20-1 and TRBJ2-7; D perhaps matches TRBD2 (6 bases). Germline V gene lookup returns CDR1 DFQATT and CDR2 SNEGSKA (reference sequence). The CDR3 has 12 residues. Trimming took off 0 bases at V and 6 bases at J, with 9 bases between the two ends.

This clonotype has a handful of counts. The chain is built from TRBV27 and TRBJ1-6; D remains unclear. Looked up from germline, CDR1 is MNHEY and CDR2 is SMNVEV (reference sequence). The V end was cut by 3 bases, the J end by 5 bases, with 11 bases between. The CDR3 has 15 amino acids. The CDR3 DNA follows: TGTGCCAGCAGTTTCAACCGACGCGATAATTCACCCCTCCACTTT. This translates into CASSFNRRDNSPLHF.

This clonotype has a count of ten or more. CDR3 bases: TGTGCCAGCAGCCCCTCCGGGACTAGCATAGGCACAGATACGCAGTATTTT. Its protein product is CASSPSGTSIGTDTQYF. The rearrangement uses TRBV7-2 and TRBJ2-3; 9 positions match TRBD2. CDR3 size: 17 residues. The J segment lost 1 base and the V segment lost 5 bases, leaving 10 bases of the junction unmatched. In germline, CDR1 is SGHTA, CDR2 FQGNSA. The whole variable domain, remainder taken from reference TRBV7-2 and TRBJ2-3, is GAGVSQSPSNKVTEKGKDVELRCDPISGHTALYWYRQSLGQGLEFLIYFQGNSAPDKSGLPSDRFSAERTGGSVSTLTIQRTQQEDSAVYLCASSPSGTSIGTDTQYFGPGTRLTVL.

This clonotype was observed many times. The chain has TRBV5-1 and TRBJ2-7, with no clear D. Trimming removed 1 base from V and 3 bases from J, with 5 bases in between. This CDR3 spans 12 amino acids. Germline-derived CDR1 and CDR2 are SGHRS and YFSETQ. As DNA, the CDR3 is TGCGCCAGCAGCTTGAGTGGCTACGAGCAGTACTTC. Translated, it gives CASSLSGYEQYF.

The chain couples TRBV6-6 to TRBJ2-7, with D possibly TRBD1 on 6 matching bases. Germline V gene lookup returns CDR1 MNHNY and CDR2 SVGAGI (reference sequence). This CDR3 has 14 amino acids. Trimming removed 2 bases from V and 8 bases from J, with 16 bases in between. Here the CDR3 DNA reads TGTGCCAGCAGTTACGAGGGGACACATGGCAAGCAGTACTTC. It codes for CASSYEGTHGKQYF.

This clonotype has more than one count but fewer than ten. The CDR3 bases are TGTGCCAGCAGCCAACCCAACTCGTCTAGCGGGAGGTGCAAGGGGAATGAGCAGTTCTTC. As protein: CASSQPNSSSGRCKGNEQFF. The rearrangement links TRBV3-2 to TRBJ2-1; TRBD2, as called in the table, went unchecked against the DNA. TRBV3-2 counts as a pseudogene. The CDR3 loop spans 20 amino acids.

Ten or more counts support this clonotype. The chain joins TRBV3-1 to TRBJ2-5; TRBD2 matches at 14 bases. There are 15 residues in the CDR3. Per the germline V gene, CDR1 is LGHDT and CDR2 is YNNKEL (reference sequence). V trimming: 6 bases; J trimming: 5 bases; junction bases outside the gene matches: 5. The CDR3 DNA is TGTGCCAGCAGACTGGGACTAGCGGGAGCGGAGACCCAGTACTTC. Amino acid sequence: CASRLGLAGAETQYF.

This clonotype was counted many times. The chain employs TRBV4-3 and TRBJ2-1; D remains unclear. The CDR3 runs 15 residues. Per the germline V gene, CDR1 is LGHNA and CDR2 is YSLEER. Trimming left V 0 bases short and J 2 bases short, with 8 bases between. The CDR3 DNA follows: TGCGCCAGCAGCCAAGACTCAGGAACCTACAATGAGCAGTTCTTC. Translated, it gives CASSQDSGTYNEQFF.

This chain uses TRBV4-3 with TRBJ2-1; D gene uncertain. The CDR3 has 18 residues. CDR1 is LGHNA, CDR2 YSLEER, per germline. The V and J ends lost 0 bases and 4 bases respectively, with 19 bases between them. CDR3 sequence: CASSQEAERTNPYNEQFF. In nucleotides, the CDR3 is TGCGCCAGCAGCCAAGAGGCGGAACGAACGAATCCATACAATGAGCAGTTCTTC.